This T cell receptor beta chain was captured by sequencing in a study of tissue T cells after allogeneic stem cell transplantation. The data were produced by immunoSEQ multiplex PCR, yet TCRdb's version contains in-frame clones alone and is incomplete. The profile shows 40,000 to 50,000 clones, approximately 70% of them singletons. This clone was detected only once. Antigen: not known. The gene symbols are mouse symbols. Read coverage stops 1 residue before the CDR3 terminus; the germline J gene supplies the remainder. The sample contains more than one DNA sequence encoding this CDR3. Trimming stripped 0 bases from V and 4 bases from J, with 9 bases between. Germline V gives CDR1 LGHNA, CDR2 YSYQKL. This CDR3 has 15 residues. General study findings and limits: Within patients, tissue anatomy strongly shaped TCR repertoire composition.

This clonotype originated in a pool of C57BL/6 mice in good health. The chain is built from TRBV2 and TRBJ2-2; possible D gene TRBD2, 7 bases. The sample was sorted cells pooled from one or two spleens. Incomplete CDR3 DNA: TGTGCCAGCAGCCAAGAGGGGGGCGGCACCGGGCAGCTCTAC. This codes for CASSQEGGGTGQLY. The complete CDR3 reads CASSQEGGGTGQLYF. The whole variable domain, remainder taken from reference TRBV2 and TRBJ2-2, is DPKIIQKPKYLVAVTGSEKILICEQYLGHNAMYWYRQSAKKPLEFMFSYSYQKLMDNQTASSRFQPQSSKKNHLDLQITALKPDDSATYFCASSQEGGGTGQLYFGEGSKLTVL.